The T cell receptor beta chain under discussion was sequenced for a study of control samples from healthy donors and cancer patients. This CDR3 comprises 10 residues. V lost 7 bases and J 6 bases, leaving 4 bases between the germline ends. Germline V gene lookup returns CDR1 MNHEY and CDR2 SVGAGI. Data came from immunoSEQ multiplex PCR; TCRdb stores just in-frame clones and leaves some out. In the table there are 78,000 or so clones, roughly 90% of which are singletons. The chain uses TRBV6-5 and TRBJ2-4; D not resolved. The material sequenced was blood. This sequence was found in a woman between 45 and 65 years old in good health. As DNA, the CDR3 is TGTGCCAGCACCGGAAACATTCAGTACTTC. Translated, it gives CASTGNIQYF.